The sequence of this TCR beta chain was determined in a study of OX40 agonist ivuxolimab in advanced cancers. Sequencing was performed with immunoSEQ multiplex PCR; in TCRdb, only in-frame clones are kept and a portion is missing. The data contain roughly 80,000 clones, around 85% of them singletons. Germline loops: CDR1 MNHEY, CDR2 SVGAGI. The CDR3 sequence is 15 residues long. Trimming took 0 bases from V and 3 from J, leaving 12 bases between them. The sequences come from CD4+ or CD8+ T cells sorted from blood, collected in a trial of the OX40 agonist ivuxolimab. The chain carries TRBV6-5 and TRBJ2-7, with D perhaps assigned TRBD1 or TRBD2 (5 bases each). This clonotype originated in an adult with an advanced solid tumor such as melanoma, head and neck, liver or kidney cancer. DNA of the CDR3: TGTGCCAGCAGTTACTCCGGGGTTGGGGGCTACGAGCAGTACTTC. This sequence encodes CASSYSGVGGYEQYF.